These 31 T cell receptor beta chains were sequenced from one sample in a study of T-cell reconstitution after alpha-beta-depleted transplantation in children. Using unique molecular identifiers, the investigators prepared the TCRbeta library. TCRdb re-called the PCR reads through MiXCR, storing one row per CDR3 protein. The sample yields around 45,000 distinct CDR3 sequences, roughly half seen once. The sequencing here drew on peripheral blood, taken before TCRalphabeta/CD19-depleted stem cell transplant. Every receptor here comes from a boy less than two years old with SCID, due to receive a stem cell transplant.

The CDR3 sequence is CASSEGQGGADTQYF. CDR3 sequence (DNA): TGTGCCAGCAGCGAGGGACAGGGAGGCGCAGATACGCAGTATTTT. This sequence joins TRBV5-4 and TRBJ2-3; 9 positions agree with TRBD1. The CDR3 totals 15 residues. V lost 4 bases to trimming and J lost 4 bases; unmatched junction nucleotides: 7. From germline, CDR1 is SGHNT and CDR2 YYREEE (reference sequence).

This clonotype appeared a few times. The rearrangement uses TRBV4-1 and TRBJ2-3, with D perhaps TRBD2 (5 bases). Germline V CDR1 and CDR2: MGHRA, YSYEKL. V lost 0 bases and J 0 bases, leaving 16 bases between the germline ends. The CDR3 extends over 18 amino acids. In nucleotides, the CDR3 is TGCGCCAGCAGCCAAGACCGGGAACCTAACCCCAGCACAGATACGCAGTATTTT. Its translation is CASSQDREPNPSTDTQYF.

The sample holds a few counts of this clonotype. CDR3 nucleotides: TGTGCCACCCAGACGAGCGGGGGGCTCACAGATACGCAGTATTTT. This sequence encodes CATQTSGGLTDTQYF. The rearrangement links TRBV12-3 or TRBV12-4 to TRBJ2-3; TRBD2 aligns across 9 bases. CDR3 length equals 15 residues. Unmatched junction bases numbered 10, after V lost 10 bases and J lost 2 bases.

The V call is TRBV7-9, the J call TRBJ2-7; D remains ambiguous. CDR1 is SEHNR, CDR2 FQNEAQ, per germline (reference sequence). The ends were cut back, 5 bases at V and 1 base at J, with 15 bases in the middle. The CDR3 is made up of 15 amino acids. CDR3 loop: CASSRRPSLSYEQYF. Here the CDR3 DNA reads TGTGCCAGCAGCCGCAGACCGAGCTTATCCTACGAGCAGTACTTC.

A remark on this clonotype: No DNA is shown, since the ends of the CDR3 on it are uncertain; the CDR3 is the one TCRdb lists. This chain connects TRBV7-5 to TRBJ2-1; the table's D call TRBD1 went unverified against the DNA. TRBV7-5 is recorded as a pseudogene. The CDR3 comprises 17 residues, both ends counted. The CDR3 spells CISVPEALGRIYNEQFF.

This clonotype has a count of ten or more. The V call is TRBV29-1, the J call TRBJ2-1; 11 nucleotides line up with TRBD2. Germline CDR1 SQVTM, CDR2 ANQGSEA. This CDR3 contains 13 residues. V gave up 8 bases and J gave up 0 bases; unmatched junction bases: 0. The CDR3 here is CSLAGGSYNEQFF. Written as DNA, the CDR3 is TGCAGCCTAGCGGGGGGCTCCTACAATGAGCAGTTCTTC.

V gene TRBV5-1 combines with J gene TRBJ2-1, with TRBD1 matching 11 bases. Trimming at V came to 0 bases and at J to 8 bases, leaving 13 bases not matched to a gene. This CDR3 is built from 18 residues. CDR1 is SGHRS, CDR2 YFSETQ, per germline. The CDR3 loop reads CASSLGAAVWGQGDEQFF. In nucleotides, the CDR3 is TGCGCCAGCAGCTTGGGGGCTGCTGTATGGGGACAGGGGGATGAGCAGTTCTTC.

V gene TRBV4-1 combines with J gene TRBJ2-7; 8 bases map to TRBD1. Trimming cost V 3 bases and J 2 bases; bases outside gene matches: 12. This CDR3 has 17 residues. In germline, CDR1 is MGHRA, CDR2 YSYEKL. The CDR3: CASSHILTDRVTYEQYF. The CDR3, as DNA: TGCGCCAGCAGCCATATCCTTACGGACAGGGTCACCTACGAGCAGTACTTC.

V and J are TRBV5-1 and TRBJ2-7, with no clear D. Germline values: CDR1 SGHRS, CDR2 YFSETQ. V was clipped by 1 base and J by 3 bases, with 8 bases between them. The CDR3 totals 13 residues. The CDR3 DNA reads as TGCGCCAGCAGCTTGCAAGCATACTACGAGCAGTACTTC. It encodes CASSLQAYYEQYF.

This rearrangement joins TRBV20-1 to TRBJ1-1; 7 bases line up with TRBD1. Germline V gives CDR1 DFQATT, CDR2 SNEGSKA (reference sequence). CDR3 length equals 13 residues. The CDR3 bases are TGCAGCTTGGAGACAGGGAGGCACACTGAAGCTTTCTTT. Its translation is CSLETGRHTEAFF.

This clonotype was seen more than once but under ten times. The DNA for the CDR3 is TGTGCCAGCAGTCCAGAGTGGGGGGGGTACAATGAGCAGTTCTTC. Its protein product is CASSPEWGGYNEQFF. This chain connects TRBV27 to TRBJ2-1; 7 nucleotides align to TRBD2. The CDR3 runs 15 residues. V shed 5 bases and J 4 bases; nucleotides not matched to a gene: 8. CDR1 and CDR2 from the germline V gene are MNHEY and SMNVEV (reference sequence).

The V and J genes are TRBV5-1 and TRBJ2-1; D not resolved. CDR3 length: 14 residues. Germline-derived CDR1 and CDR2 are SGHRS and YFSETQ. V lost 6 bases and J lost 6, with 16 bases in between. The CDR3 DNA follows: TGCGCCAGCATAGGGTACGACCCGAGCAATGAGCAGTTCTTC. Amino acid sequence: CASIGYDPSNEQFF.

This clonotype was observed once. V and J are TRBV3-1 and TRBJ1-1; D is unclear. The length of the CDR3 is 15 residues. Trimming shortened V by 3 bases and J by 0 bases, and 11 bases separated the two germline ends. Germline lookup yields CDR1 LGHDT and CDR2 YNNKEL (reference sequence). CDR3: CASSHPGRMNTEAFF. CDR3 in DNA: TGTGCCAGCAGCCACCCGGGCCGGATGAACACTGAAGCTTTCTTT. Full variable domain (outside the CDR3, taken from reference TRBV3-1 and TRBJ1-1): DTAVSQTPKYLVTQMGNDKSIKCEQNLGHDTMYWYKQDSKKFLKIMFSYNNKELIINETVPNRFSPKSPDKAHLNLHINSLELGDSAVYFCASSHPGRMNTEAFFGQGTRLTVV.

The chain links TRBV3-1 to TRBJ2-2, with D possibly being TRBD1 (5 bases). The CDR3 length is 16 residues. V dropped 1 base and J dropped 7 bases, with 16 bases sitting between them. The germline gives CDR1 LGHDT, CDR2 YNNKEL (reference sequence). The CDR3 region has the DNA TGTGCCAGCAGCCAAGCAGGCAGGGTATTATTCGGGGAGCTGTTTTTT. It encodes CASSQAGRVLFGELFF.

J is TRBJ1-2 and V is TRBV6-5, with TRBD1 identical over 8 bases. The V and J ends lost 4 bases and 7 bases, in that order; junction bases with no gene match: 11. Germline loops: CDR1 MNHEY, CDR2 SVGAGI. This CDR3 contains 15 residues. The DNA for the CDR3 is TGTGCCAGCAGTTTCTTAGGACAGGGCGACGGTGGCTACACCTTC. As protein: CASSFLGQGDGGYTF.

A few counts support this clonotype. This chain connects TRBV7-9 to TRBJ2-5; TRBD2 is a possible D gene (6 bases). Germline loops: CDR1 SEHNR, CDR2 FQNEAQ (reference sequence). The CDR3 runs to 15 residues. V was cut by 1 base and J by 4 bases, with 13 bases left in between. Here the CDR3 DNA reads TGTGCCAGCAGCTTAGTGGAGGGTAGGGTAGAGACCCAGTACTTC. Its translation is CASSLVEGRVETQYF.

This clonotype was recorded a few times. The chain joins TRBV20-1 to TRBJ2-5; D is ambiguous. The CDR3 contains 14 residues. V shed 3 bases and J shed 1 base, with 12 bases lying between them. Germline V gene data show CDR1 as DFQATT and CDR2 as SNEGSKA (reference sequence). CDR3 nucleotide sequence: TGCAGTGCTAGCCCTGAAGCCATCCAAGAGACCCAGTACTTC. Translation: CSASPEAIQETQYF.

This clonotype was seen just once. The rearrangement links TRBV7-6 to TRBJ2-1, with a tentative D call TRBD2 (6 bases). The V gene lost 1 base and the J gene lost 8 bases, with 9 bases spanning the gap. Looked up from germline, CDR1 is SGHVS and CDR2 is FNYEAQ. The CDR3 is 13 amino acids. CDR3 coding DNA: TGTGCCAGCAGCTTAGTGGGAGGAGATGAGCAGTTCTTC. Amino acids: CASSLVGGDEQFF.

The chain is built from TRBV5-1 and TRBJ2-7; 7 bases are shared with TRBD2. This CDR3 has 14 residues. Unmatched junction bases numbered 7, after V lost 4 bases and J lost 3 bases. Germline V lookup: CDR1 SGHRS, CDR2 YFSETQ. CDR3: CASSPGGGGYEQYF. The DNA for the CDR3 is TGCGCCAGCAGCCCGGGCGGGGGAGGCTACGAGCAGTACTTC.

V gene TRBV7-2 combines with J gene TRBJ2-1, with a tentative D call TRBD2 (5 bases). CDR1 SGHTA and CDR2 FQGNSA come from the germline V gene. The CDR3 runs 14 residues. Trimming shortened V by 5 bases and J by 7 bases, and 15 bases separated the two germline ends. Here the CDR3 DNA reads TGTGCCAGCAGCACTCATAGCGTTGGGAATGAGCAGTTCTTC. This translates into CASSTHSVGNEQFF.

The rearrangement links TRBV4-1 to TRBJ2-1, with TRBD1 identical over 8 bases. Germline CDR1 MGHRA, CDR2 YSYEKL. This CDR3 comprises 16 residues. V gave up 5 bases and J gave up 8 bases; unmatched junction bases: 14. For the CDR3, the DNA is TGCGCCAGCAGCTCTACATACAGACAGGGGATGGATGAGCAGTTCTTC. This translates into CASSSTYRQGMDEQFF.

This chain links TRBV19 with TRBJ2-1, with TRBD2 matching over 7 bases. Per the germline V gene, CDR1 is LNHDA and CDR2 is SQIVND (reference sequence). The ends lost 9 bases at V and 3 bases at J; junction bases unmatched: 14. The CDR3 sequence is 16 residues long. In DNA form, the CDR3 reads TGTGCCAGCGGGGGGACCACCGCTAATAACTACAATGAGCAGTTCTTC. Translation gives CASGGTTANNYNEQFF.

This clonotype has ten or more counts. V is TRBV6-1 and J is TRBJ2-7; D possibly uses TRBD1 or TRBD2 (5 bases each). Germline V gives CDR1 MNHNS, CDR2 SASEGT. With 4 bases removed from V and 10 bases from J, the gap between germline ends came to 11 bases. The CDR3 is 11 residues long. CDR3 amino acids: CASSAPGQQYF. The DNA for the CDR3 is TGTGCCAGCAGTGCACCGGGGCAACAGTACTTC.

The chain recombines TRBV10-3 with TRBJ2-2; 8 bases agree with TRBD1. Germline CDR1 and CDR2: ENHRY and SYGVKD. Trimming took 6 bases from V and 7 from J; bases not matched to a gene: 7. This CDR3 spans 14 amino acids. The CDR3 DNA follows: TGTGCCATCAGCGAGGACAGGGCGGACGGGGAGCTGTTTTTT. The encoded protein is CAISEDRADGELFF.

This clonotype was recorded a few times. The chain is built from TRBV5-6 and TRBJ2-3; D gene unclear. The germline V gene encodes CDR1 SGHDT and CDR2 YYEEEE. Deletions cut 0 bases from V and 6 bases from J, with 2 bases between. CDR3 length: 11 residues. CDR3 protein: CASSLADTQYF. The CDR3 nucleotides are TGTGCCAGCAGCTTGGCCGATACGCAGTATTTT.

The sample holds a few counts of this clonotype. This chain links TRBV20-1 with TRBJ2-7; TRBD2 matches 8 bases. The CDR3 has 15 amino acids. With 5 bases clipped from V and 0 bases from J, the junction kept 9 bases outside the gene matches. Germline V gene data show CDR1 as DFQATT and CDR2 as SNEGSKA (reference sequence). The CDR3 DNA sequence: TGCAGTGCTCGGGGGGGACTGACGAGCTCCTACGAGCAGTACTTC. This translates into CSARGGLTSSYEQYF.

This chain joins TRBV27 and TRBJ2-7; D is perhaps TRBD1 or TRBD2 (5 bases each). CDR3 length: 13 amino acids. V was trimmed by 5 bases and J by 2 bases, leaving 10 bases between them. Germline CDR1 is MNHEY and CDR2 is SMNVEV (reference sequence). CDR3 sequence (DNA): TGTGCCAGCAGTCTGGGGGAACCCTACGAGCAGTACTTC. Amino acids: CASSLGEPYEQYF.

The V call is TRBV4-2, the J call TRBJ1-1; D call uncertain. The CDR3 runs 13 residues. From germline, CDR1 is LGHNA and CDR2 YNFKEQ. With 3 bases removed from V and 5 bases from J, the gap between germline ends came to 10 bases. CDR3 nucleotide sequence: TGTGCCAGCAGCCAGTACACGCAGACTGAAGCTTTCTTT. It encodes CASSQYTQTEAFF.

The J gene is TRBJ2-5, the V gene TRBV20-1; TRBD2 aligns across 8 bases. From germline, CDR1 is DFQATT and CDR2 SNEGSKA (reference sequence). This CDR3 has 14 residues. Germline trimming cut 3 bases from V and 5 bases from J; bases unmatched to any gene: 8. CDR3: CSASSSGGGETQYF. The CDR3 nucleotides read TGCAGTGCTAGTTCCAGCGGGGGCGGGGAGACCCAGTACTTC.

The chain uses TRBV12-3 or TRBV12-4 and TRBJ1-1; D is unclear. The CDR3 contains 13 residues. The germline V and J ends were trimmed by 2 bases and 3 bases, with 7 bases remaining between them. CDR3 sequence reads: CASSLFWHTEAFF. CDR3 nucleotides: TGTGCCAGCAGTTTATTTTGGCACACTGAAGCTTTCTTT.

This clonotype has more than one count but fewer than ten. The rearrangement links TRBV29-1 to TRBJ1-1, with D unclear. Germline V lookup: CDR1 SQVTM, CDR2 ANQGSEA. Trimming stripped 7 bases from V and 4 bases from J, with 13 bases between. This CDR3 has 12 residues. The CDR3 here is CSAIPDFTEAFF. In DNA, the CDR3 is TGCAGCGCCATTCCGGACTTCACTGAAGCTTTCTTT.